A single sample gave rise to the 25 T cell receptor beta chains below, sequenced in a study of blood T cells in healthy people across ages. With a J-beta primer mix and a sample-barcoded 5' primer, a second PCR ran roughly 6 to 11 cycles. Using its own MiXCR run on the 5' RACE reads, TCRdb lists one record per CDR3 protein. The sample holds some 1.4 million distinct CDR3 sequences; 35% to 45% are singletons and the top ten take approximately 7.9%. The sample taken for sequencing was blood. Receptors originate from a woman aged 18-29 years in good health.

The chain is built from TRBV6-5 and TRBJ2-3, with 9 nucleotides matching TRBD2. The CDR3 loop spans 18 amino acids. The ends lost 2 bases at V and 4 bases at J; junction bases unmatched: 13. From germline, CDR1 is MNHEY and CDR2 SVGAGI. The CDR3 protein is CASSYLIGVAGAPDTQYF. In nucleotides, the CDR3 is TGTGCCAGCAGTTACCTTATAGGGGTAGCGGGAGCCCCAGATACGCAGTATTTT.

This clonotype came up many times. The V gene is TRBV29-1, the J gene TRBJ2-3, with TRBD1 identical over 8 bases. There are 12 residues in the CDR3. With 6 bases clipped from V and 9 bases from J, the junction kept 8 bases outside the gene matches. Germline V gives CDR1 SQVTM, CDR2 ANQGSEA. The CDR3 DNA is TGCAGCGTGATGACAGGGGAAGAGACGCAGTATTTT. It translates to CSVMTGEETQYF.

The rearrangement uses TRBV4-1 and TRBJ1-1; unclear D gene. CDR1 MGHRA and CDR2 YSYEKL come from the germline V gene. The CDR3 spans 16 residues. Trimming cost V 0 bases and J 0 bases, with 11 bases left between them. The CDR3 sequence: CASSQDDSRLNTEAFF. The CDR3 nucleotides read TGCGCCAGCAGCCAAGACGATTCGCGGCTGAACACTGAAGCTTTCTTT.

This clonotype was picked up one time. This sequence joins TRBV28 and TRBJ2-3, with unresolved D. Per the germline V gene, CDR1 is MDHEN and CDR2 is SYDVKM. V was cut by 5 bases and J by 0 bases, with 15 bases left in between. This CDR3 comprises 16 residues. DNA for the CDR3: TGTGCCAGCAGTGTACCTGGGGTTTTTAGCACAGATACGCAGTATTTT. Amino acids: CASSVPGVFSTDTQYF.

This clonotype has a handful of counts. This chain uses TRBV10-2 with TRBJ2-1, with D maybe TRBD2 (7 bases). This CDR3 has 14 residues. CDR1 is WSHSY, CDR2 SAAADI, per germline. V dropped 3 bases and J dropped 6 bases, with 12 bases sitting between them. CDR3 coding DNA: TGCGCCAGCAGTGATTGGGGGGGCTCCAATGAGCAGTTCTTC. Residues: CASSDWGGSNEQFF.

The genes are TRBV6-5 and TRBJ2-7, with D perhaps being TRBD1 or TRBD2 (5 bases each). The V gene lost 0 bases and the J gene lost 2 bases, with 11 bases spanning the gap. This CDR3 comprises 15 residues. The germline gives CDR1 MNHEY, CDR2 SVGAGI. CDR3 in DNA: TGTGCCAGCAGTTACTCCCGGGACGGACCCTACGAGCAGTACTTC. It specifies CASSYSRDGPYEQYF.

This clonotype has ten or more counts. The CDR3 reads CASSSPGQGAYEQYF. The CDR3 region has the DNA TGTGCCAGCAGTTCTCCGGGACAGGGGGCCTACGAGCAGTACTTC. This chain links TRBV28 with TRBJ2-7; 11 bases line up with TRBD1. This CDR3 is built from 15 residues. The germline CDR1 and CDR2 sequences are MDHEN and SYDVKM. The J segment lost 2 bases and the V segment lost 4 bases, leaving 4 bases of the junction unmatched.

The chain links TRBV27 to TRBJ1-1, with D unclear. Trimming removed 2 bases from V and 4 bases from J, with 14 bases in between. The CDR3 extends over 15 amino acids. Germline values: CDR1 MNHEY, CDR2 SMNVEV (reference sequence). The CDR3 bases are TGTGCCAGCAGTTTACCCTGGACGAAGGGCACTGAAGCTTTCTTT. Its protein product is CASSLPWTKGTEAFF.

Written as DNA, the CDR3 is TGTGCCAGCAGTCCATCTAGCGGGGGCCCCCGAGACGGGGAGCTGTTTTTT. Encoded protein: CASSPSSGGPRDGELFF. The V and J genes are TRBV27 and TRBJ2-2, with 10 bases fitting TRBD2. In germline, CDR1 is MNHEY, CDR2 SMNVEV (reference sequence). J lost 7 bases, V lost 5 bases, and 13 bases had no gene match. CDR3 length equals 17 residues.

In this sample, this clonotype turned up a few times. The rearrangement uses TRBV4-1 and TRBJ1-6; 10 bases align to TRBD1. From germline, CDR1 is MGHRA and CDR2 YSYEKL. This CDR3 has 14 residues. The trim removed 4 bases at V and 9 bases at J, leaving 3 bases unmatched. CDR3: CASSRTGGLSPLHF. The CDR3 nucleotides are TGCGCCAGCAGCCGGACAGGGGGTCTTTCACCCCTCCACTTT.

This chain connects TRBV11-2 to TRBJ2-5; 9 bases agree with TRBD1. This CDR3 comprises 16 residues. J was trimmed by 0 bases and V by 5 bases; bases with no gene match: 7. The V gene's germline CDR1 is SGHAT and CDR2 FQNNGV. DNA for the CDR3: TGTGCCAGCAGCGGGCGGGGACAGGGCAACCAAGAGACCCAGTACTTC. This gives the protein CASSGRGQGNQETQYF.

V usage is TRBV27 and J usage is TRBJ2-1; D remains unclear. The CDR3 sequence is 11 residues long. V shed 3 bases and J shed 13 bases, with 10 bases lying between them. The germline CDR1 and CDR2 sequences are MNHEY and SMNVEV (reference sequence). Here the CDR3 DNA reads TGTGCCAGCAGTTTCGCAGAGACCCAGTTCTTC. This translates into CASSFAETQFF.

The J gene is TRBJ2-1, the V gene TRBV7-9; possibly TRBD2 for D (5 bases). From germline, CDR1 is SEHNR and CDR2 FQNEAQ (reference sequence). The CDR3 spans 15 residues. Trimming removed 8 bases at V and 0 bases at J, with 14 bases between. The CDR3 region has the DNA TGTGCCAGCCGCAAGACGGGGAGCTCCTACAATGAGCAGTTCTTC. Amino acid sequence: CASRKTGSSYNEQFF.

This clonotype was seen a handful of times. The chain is built from TRBV7-8 and TRBJ2-1, with 7 bases aligning to TRBD1. V shed 1 base, J shed 4 bases, and the junction held 4 bases outside the gene matches. Germline V gives CDR1 SGHVS, CDR2 FQNEAQ. This CDR3 comprises 15 residues. The CDR3 sequence: CASSLVTGEYNEQFF. Written as DNA, the CDR3 is TGTGCCAGCAGCTTAGTCACAGGGGAGTACAATGAGCAGTTCTTC.

This clonotype turned up a few times. The chain uses TRBV10-3 and TRBJ1-2; 10 bases are shared with TRBD1. The CDR3 loop spans 14 amino acids. Trimming removed 4 bases from V and 3 bases from J; junction bases left unmatched: 2. Germline V lookup: CDR1 ENHRY, CDR2 SYGVKD. As DNA, the CDR3 is TGTGCCATCAGTGGCGGGACAGGGGACTATGGCTACACCTTC. Amino acids: CAISGGTGDYGYTF.

The chain links TRBV29-1 to TRBJ1-2; tentatively, D is TRBD1 (5 bases). CDR1 SQVTM and CDR2 ANQGSEA come from the germline V gene. This CDR3 comprises 14 residues. Between the trimmed V and J ends, which lost 3 bases and 6 bases, there was a span of 17 bases. The CDR3 DNA is TGCAGCGTTGATCGGCAGGGCGGCAACCATGGCTACACCTTC. Translating gives CSVDRQGGNHGYTF. The full variable domain, rest sourced from reference TRBV29-1 and TRBJ1-2, is SAVISQKPSRDICQRGTSLTIQCQVDSQVTMMFWYRQQPGQSLTLIATANQGSEATYESGFVIDKFPISRPNLTFSTLTVSNMSPEDSSIYLCSVDRQGGNHGYTFGSGTRLTVV.

The sample holds a few counts of this clonotype. The CDR3: CSARDLAGFHTGELFF. CDR3 DNA sequence: TGCAGTGCTAGAGATCTAGCGGGGTTTCACACCGGGGAGCTGTTTTTT. The chain recombines TRBV20-1 with TRBJ2-2; TRBD2 aligns across 9 bases. With 0 bases clipped from V and 3 bases from J, the junction kept 5 bases outside the gene matches. Germline V gene data show CDR1 as DFQATT and CDR2 as SNEGSKA (reference sequence). The CDR3 is 16 amino acids.

This chain links TRBV7-3 with TRBJ2-5; D is ambiguous. Germline CDR1 reads SGHTA; CDR2 reads FQGTGA. This CDR3 spans 13 amino acids. Trimming took off 3 bases at V and 3 bases at J, with 8 bases between the two ends. The CDR3 DNA reads as TGTGCCAGCAGCTTTTCGGTTGAAGAGACCCAGTACTTC. This encodes CASSFSVEETQYF.

For the CDR3, the DNA is TGTGCCAGCTCACCACCGACGGGAGCTGAACCCTACGAGCAGTACTTC. Protein product: CASSPPTGAEPYEQYF. The genes are TRBV18 and TRBJ2-7; D possibly corresponds to TRBD2 (6 bases). V lost 0 bases and J lost 2, with 14 bases in between. The CDR3 runs 16 residues. The germline V gene has CDR1 KGHSH and CDR2 LQKENI.

V gene TRBV12-3 or TRBV12-4 combines with J gene TRBJ2-7; 9 bases are a match to TRBD1. This CDR3 is 21 amino acids long. J gave up 0 bases and V 4 bases, and 22 bases lay outside the gene matches. The CDR3 sequence: CASSWSPTRVQGQGSSYEQYF. The DNA for the CDR3 is TGTGCCAGCAGTTGGTCTCCTACACGGGTACAGGGACAGGGATCCTCCTACGAGCAGTACTTC.

The rearrangement links TRBV4-1 to TRBJ2-5; D could derive from TRBD1 or TRBD2 (5 bases each). Trimming shortened V by 1 base and J by 5 bases, and 14 bases separated the two germline ends. Per germline, CDR1 MGHRA and CDR2 YSYEKL. The CDR3 covers 15 residues. The DNA for the CDR3 is TGCGCCAGCAGCCAAGGAGGGGTAAGCCCGGAGACCCAGTACTTC. Translated: CASSQGGVSPETQYF.

This rearrangement joins TRBV2 to TRBJ2-5; D assignment may be TRBD1 or TRBD2 (6 bases each). Germline CDR1 and CDR2: SNHLY and FYNNEI. There are 15 residues in the CDR3. Trimming left V 4 bases short and J 1 base short, with 13 bases between. In DNA form, the CDR3 reads TGTGCCAGCAGTGGCCCTCCGGGGGCCCAAGAGACCCAGTACTTC. Its protein is CASSGPPGAQETQYF.

This clonotype has more than one count but fewer than ten. V is TRBV6-5 and J is TRBJ1-4; unclear D gene. Germline V lookup: CDR1 MNHEY, CDR2 SVGAGI. Trimming shortened V by 2 bases and J by 5 bases, and 6 bases separated the two germline ends. The CDR3 covers 13 residues. CDR3 nucleotide sequence: TGTGCCAGCAGTTACGGTGGGAATGAAAAACTGTTTTTT. It translates to CASSYGGNEKLFF.

This chain uses TRBV5-1 with TRBJ2-2; the D is unclear. The CDR3 spans 15 residues. Trimming took 4 bases from V and 4 from J, leaving 14 bases between them. The germline V gene has CDR1 SGHRS and CDR2 YFSETQ. The CDR3 sequence is CASSLATLSTGELFF. CDR3 sequence (DNA): TGCGCCAGCAGCCTCGCCACGTTGAGCACCGGGGAGCTGTTTTTT.

The chain combines TRBV6-6 with TRBJ2-2, with D perhaps TRBD1 (6 bases). V lost 7 bases and J lost 0, with 12 bases in between. From germline, CDR1 is MNHNY and CDR2 SVGAGI (reference sequence). The CDR3 is 15 residues long. CDR3: CASTLGTPNTGELFF. The CDR3 DNA is TGTGCCAGCACTTTGGGGACACCGAACACCGGGGAGCTGTTTTTT.